Each of the 31 T cell receptor beta chains below was sequenced from the same sample in a study of T cell changes during pregnancy in multiple sclerosis. Assay: immunoSEQ multiplex PCR; the TCRdb copy retains only in-frame clones and omits some. This table holds about 38,000 clones, 75% to 95% found once. Here the sequenced sample was CD4+ T cells from peripheral blood mononuclear cells, taken in the third trimester of pregnancy. The receptors derive from a female donor in good health, enrolled as a control in a pregnancy study.

The chain uses TRBV19 and TRBJ2-7; maybe TRBD1 (6 bases). Trimming shortened V by 6 bases and J by 7 bases, and 16 bases separated the two germline ends. Germline lookup yields CDR1 LNHDA and CDR2 SQIVND (reference sequence). This CDR3 region has 13 residues. CDR3 nucleotide sequence: TGTGCCAGTAGAGAGGACAGCTCGGGGGAGCAGTACTTC. Its protein product is CASREDSSGEQYF.

This chain uses TRBV7-8 with TRBJ1-2; D might be TRBD1 (5 bases). This CDR3 has 14 amino acids. Germline CDR1 and CDR2: SGHVS and FQNEAQ. Between the trimmed V and J ends, which lost 5 bases and 2 bases, there was a span of 12 bases. The CDR3: CASSPGLSNYGYTF. DNA of the CDR3: TGTGCCAGCAGCCCGGGACTGAGCAACTATGGCTACACCTTC.

CDR3 sequence: CARMASWAYGNTIYF. CDR3 bases: TGTGCCAGGATGGCGTCCTGGGCCTATGGAAACACCATATATTTT. V usage is TRBV6-4 and J usage is TRBJ1-3; D is undetermined. V lost 9 bases and J 3 bases, leaving 18 bases between the germline ends. Germline CDR1 reads MRHNA; CDR2 reads SNTAGT. The CDR3 consists of 15 residues.

The chain links TRBV15 to TRBJ1-1; D gene uncertain. From germline, CDR1 is LNHNV and CDR2 YYDKDF (reference sequence). The V gene lost 5 bases and the J gene lost 1 base, with 5 bases spanning the gap. The CDR3 totals 12 residues. The CDR3 loop reads CATSSGNTEAFF. CDR3 in DNA: TGTGCCACCAGCTCGGGGAACACTGAAGCTTTCTTT.

The chain couples TRBV30 to TRBJ1-6, with 7 positions matching TRBD1. Germline values: CDR1 GTSNPN, CDR2 SVGIG (reference sequence). The trim removed 3 bases at V and 7 bases at J, leaving 12 bases unmatched. The CDR3 spans 16 residues. CDR3 DNA sequence: TGTGCCTGGAGCCCCAACCGGGGACAGCGAAATTCACCCCTCCACTTT. This gives the protein CAWSPNRGQRNSPLHF.

This clone was counted a single time. V gene TRBV15 combines with J gene TRBJ2-7, with 12 bases identical to TRBD1. The germline V gene has CDR1 LNHNV and CDR2 YYDKDF (reference sequence). With 4 bases clipped from V and 2 bases from J, the junction kept 3 bases outside the gene matches. The length of the CDR3 is 15 residues. The CDR3: CATSTWDRGPYEQYF. CDR3 sequence (DNA): TGTGCCACCAGCACCTGGGACAGGGGGCCCTACGAGCAGTACTTC.

The V and J genes are TRBV29-1 and TRBJ2-7; 7 nucleotides line up with TRBD2. Germline assignment: CDR1 SQVTM and CDR2 ANQGSEA. V was clipped by 4 bases and J by 6 bases; unmatched bases: 9. This CDR3 is built from 13 residues. The CDR3 protein is CSVAWTRGVEQYF. The CDR3 DNA is TGCAGCGTTGCCTGGACTAGAGGCGTCGAGCAGTACTTC.

The gene calls are TRBV7-9 and TRBJ2-7; 9 positions agree with TRBD2. The V gene's germline CDR1 is SEHNR and CDR2 FQNEAQ (reference sequence). The CDR3 contains 15 residues. The ends lost 5 bases at V and 4 bases at J; junction bases unmatched: 9. The CDR3 DNA reads TGTGCCAGCAGCCTCAGGGCTAGCGGGGTATACGAGCAGTACTTC. Amino acid sequence: CASSLRASGVYEQYF.

The chain has TRBV11-3 and TRBJ2-3, with D perhaps TRBD1 (5 bases). CDR3 length: 16 amino acids. CDR1 and CDR2 from the germline V gene are SGHNT and YENEEA. Trimming took off 5 bases at V and 0 bases at J, with 15 bases between the two ends. Here the CDR3 DNA reads TGTGCCAGCAGCCCAGGCCAGGGTGTCAGCACAGATACGCAGTATTTT. This translates into CASSPGQGVSTDTQYF.

The chain couples TRBV18 to TRBJ1-4; D perhaps matches TRBD1 (5 bases). The V end was cut by 5 bases, the J end by 8 bases, with 18 bases between. The germline CDR1 and CDR2 sequences are KGHSH and LQKENI. This CDR3 has 15 amino acids. The CDR3, as DNA: TGTGCCAGCTCAGAACCTTCCTCCCCAGGGGAAAAACTGTTTTTT. Protein product: CASSEPSSPGEKLFF.

The chain uses TRBV15 and TRBJ2-1; 11 bases agree with TRBD2. The CDR3 runs 16 residues. CDR1 and CDR2 from the germline V gene are LNHNV and YYDKDF (reference sequence). Trimming cost V 0 bases and J 8 bases; bases outside gene matches: 6. This CDR3 is CATSRDTSGGRDEQFF. Written as DNA, the CDR3 is TGTGCCACCAGCAGAGATACTAGCGGGGGAAGGGATGAGCAGTTCTTC.

V gene TRBV19 combines with J gene TRBJ1-2; TRBD1 matches 7 bases. J lost 0 bases, V lost 3 bases, and 4 bases had no gene match. Germline V gene lookup returns CDR1 LNHDA and CDR2 SQIVND (reference sequence). The CDR3 has 15 amino acids. The CDR3 DNA reads as TGTGCCAGTAGTATTGGAAGGGGGCCTAACTATGGCTACACCTTC. It encodes CASSIGRGPNYGYTF.

The chain uses TRBV9 and TRBJ2-5, with D maybe TRBD2 (7 bases). Germline V gene sequence: CDR1 SGDLS, CDR2 YYNGEE. The length of the CDR3 is 16 residues. The ends were cut back, 3 bases at V and 4 bases at J, with 19 bases in the middle. In DNA, the CDR3 is TGTGCCAGCAGCGGGGGGTCTGGGGGGGCCGGAGAGACCCAGTACTTC. Translating it yields CASSGGSGGAGETQYF. Full variable domain (rest looked up from reference TRBV9 and TRBJ2-5): DSGVTQTPKHLITATGQRVTLRCSPRSGDLSVYWYQQSLDQGLQFLIQYYNGEERAKGNILERFSAQQFPDLHSELNLSSLELGDSALYFCASSGGSGGAGETQYFGPGTRLLVL.

The CDR3 region has the DNA TGTGCCAGCACCGAGGGTAGGGTTAATAATTCACCCCTCCACTTT. This translates into CASTEGRVNNSPLHF. The V gene is TRBV7-8, the J gene TRBJ1-6; D remains ambiguous. Germline V gene data show CDR1 as SGHVS and CDR2 as FQNEAQ. The CDR3 length is 15 residues. V was clipped by 7 bases and J by 5 bases, with 15 bases between them.

The V and J genes are TRBV5-5 and TRBJ2-7; 9 positions match TRBD1. CDR1 and CDR2 from the germline V gene are SGHKS and YYEKEE (reference sequence). The CDR3 extends over 15 amino acids. The trim removed 3 bases at V and 5 bases at J, leaving 9 bases unmatched. In DNA form, the CDR3 reads TGTGCCAGCAGCTCGTTGTGGGGACAGGGTAACGAGCAGTACTTC. It codes for CASSSLWGQGNEQYF.

This clone has a single count. V gene TRBV19 combines with J gene TRBJ1-2; D uncertain. The CDR3 covers 16 residues. Germline CDR1 LNHDA, CDR2 SQIVND (reference sequence). The V and J ends lost 1 base and 0 bases respectively, with 12 bases between them. The CDR3 protein is CASSIAWTGANYGYTF. The CDR3 DNA reads as TGTGCCAGTAGTATAGCGTGGACGGGAGCTAACTATGGCTACACCTTC. The variable domain in full, completed from reference TRBV19 and TRBJ1-2, reads DGGITQSPKYLFRKEGQNVTLSCEQNLNHDAMYWYRQDPGQGLRLIYYSQIVNDFQKGDIAEGYSVSREKKESFPLTVTSAQKNPTAFYLCASSIAWTGANYGYTFGSGTRLTVV.

This clone was observed a single time. This chain joins TRBV2 and TRBJ2-5; 13 bases are a match to TRBD2. This CDR3 spans 12 amino acids. Germline CDR1 SNHLY, CDR2 FYNNEI. The CDR3 loop reads CGTSGRGETQYF. CDR3 in DNA: TGTGGGACTAGCGGGAGAGGCGAGACCCAGTACTTC.

The chain recombines TRBV28 with TRBJ2-1, with 10 bases matching TRBD2. Germline V gene lookup returns CDR1 MDHEN and CDR2 SYDVKM. V gave up 9 bases and J gave up 8 bases; unmatched junction bases: 16. The CDR3 is 16 residues long. This CDR3 reads CASNKMSSGRFDEQFF. CDR3 in DNA: TGTGCCAGTAACAAAATGTCTAGCGGGAGATTTGATGAGCAGTTCTTC.

The chain has TRBV19 and TRBJ1-3; D unclear. This CDR3 is built from 15 residues. Trimming shortened V by 1 base and J by 0 bases, and 7 bases separated the two germline ends. Germline lookup yields CDR1 LNHDA and CDR2 SQIVND (reference sequence). The CDR3 DNA sequence: TGTGCCAGTAGTATAGTACTCATCTCTGGAAACACCATATATTTT. Its translation is CASSIVLISGNTIYF.

V usage is TRBV7-2 and J usage is TRBJ1-1; D is ambiguous. The germline V and J ends were trimmed by 5 bases and 3 bases, with 10 bases remaining between them. The CDR3 extends over 13 amino acids. Looked up from germline, CDR1 is SGHTA and CDR2 is FQGNSA. CDR3 sequence (DNA): TGTGCCAGCAGCCAAAGAGGGTACACTGAAGCTTTCTTT. Protein sequence: CASSQRGYTEAFF. Full variable domain (rest looked up from reference TRBV7-2 and TRBJ1-1): GAGVSQSPSNKVTEKGKDVELRCDPISGHTALYWYRQSLGQGLEFLIYFQGNSAPDKSGLPSDRFSAERTGGSVSTLTIQRTQQEDSAVYLCASSQRGYTEAFFGQGTRLTVV.

CDR3 in DNA: TGCGCCAGCAGCTTGGCTGGGGTAGAGGGCAATGAGCAGTTCTTC. Its translation: CASSLAGVEGNEQFF. The V and J genes are TRBV5-1 and TRBJ2-1; TRBD2 is a possible D gene (5 bases). The CDR3 has 15 residues. Trimming pared 0 bases from V and 6 bases from J, leaving 13 bases between. CDR1 and CDR2 from the germline V gene are SGHRS and YFSETQ.

The chain couples TRBV19 to TRBJ2-3; 12 nucleotides line up with TRBD2. Germline V CDR1 and CDR2: LNHDA, SQIVND (reference sequence). CDR3 length equals 13 residues. V shed 7 bases and J 9 bases; nucleotides not matched to a gene: 5. The CDR3, as DNA: TGTGCCAGTATGCTAGCGGGGGGGCCCACGCAGTATTTT. It translates to CASMLAGGPTQYF.

The rearrangement uses TRBV6-1 and TRBJ1-1; D is unclear. V dropped 0 bases and J dropped 8 bases, with 10 bases sitting between them. The V gene's germline CDR1 is MNHNS and CDR2 SASEGT. The CDR3 consists of 13 residues. CDR3 residues: CASSEAAVWEAFF. The CDR3 nucleotides are TGTGCCAGCAGTGAAGCGGCCGTTTGGGAAGCTTTCTTT.

The J gene is TRBJ2-5, the V gene TRBV30; D gene uncertain. CDR3 length: 12 residues. In germline, CDR1 is GTSNPN, CDR2 SVGIG (reference sequence). V shed 2 bases and J shed 2 bases, with 6 bases lying between them. CDR3 sequence reads: CAWSSRQETQYF. As DNA, the CDR3 is TGTGCCTGGAGTTCCAGACAAGAGACCCAGTACTTC. The full variable domain, in which reference TRBV30 and TRBJ2-5 provide the parts outside the CDR3, is SQTIHQWPATLVQPVGSPLSLECTVEGTSNPNLYWYRQAAGRGLQLLFYSVGIGQISSEVPQNLSASRPQDRQFILSSKKLLLSDSGFYLCAWSSRQETQYFGPGTRLLVL.

CDR3 amino acids: CASSRTGANTGELFF. The CDR3 DNA sequence: TGCGCCAGCAGCCGGACAGGGGCGAACACCGGGGAGCTGTTTTTT. V and J are TRBV5-1 and TRBJ2-2, with TRBD1 matching 9 bases. Germline-derived CDR1 and CDR2 are SGHRS and YFSETQ. The CDR3 totals 15 residues. V lost 4 bases, J lost 0 bases, and 1 base stayed unmatched.

This chain connects TRBV5-1 to TRBJ2-7; 11 positions match TRBD2. The V and J ends lost 4 bases and 5 bases, in that order; junction bases with no gene match: 11. This CDR3 is built from 16 residues. Per germline, CDR1 SGHRS and CDR2 YFSETQ. CDR3 coding DNA: TGCGCCAGCAGCCCAGATAGCGGGGGGGCTCTAGACGAGCAGTACTTC. This gives the protein CASSPDSGGALDEQYF.

This sequence joins TRBV28 and TRBJ1-5; possible D gene TRBD1, 6 bases. Per the germline V gene, CDR1 is MDHEN and CDR2 is SYDVKM. This CDR3 comprises 17 residues. The V gene lost 7 bases and the J gene lost 3 bases, with 22 bases spanning the gap. CDR3: CASIGIGRQEFNQPQHF. DNA of the CDR3: TGTGCCAGCATTGGGATTGGGAGACAGGAATTCAATCAGCCCCAGCATTTT. The full variable domain, rest sourced from reference TRBV28 and TRBJ1-5, is DVKVTQSSRYLVKRTGEKVFLECVQDMDHENMFWYRQDPGLGLRLIYFSYDVKMKEKGDIPEGYSVSREKKERFSLILESASTNQTSMYLCASIGIGRQEFNQPQHFGDGTRLSIL.

The chain employs TRBV9 and TRBJ2-3; the D gene is possibly TRBD2 (5 bases). Germline V gene data show CDR1 as SGDLS and CDR2 as YYNGEE. The V and J ends lost 0 bases and 6 bases respectively, with 17 bases between them. This CDR3 has 16 amino acids. CDR3 coding DNA: TGTGCCAGCAGCGTAGCCGGCGGGCGACCTGCTGATACGCAGTATTTT. This translates into CASSVAGGRPADTQYF.

The chain carries TRBV27 and TRBJ2-1; 7 bases are a match to TRBD2. J gave up 7 bases and V 2 bases, and 2 bases lay outside the gene matches. This CDR3 contains 13 residues. Germline V lookup: CDR1 MNHEY, CDR2 SMNVEV (reference sequence). For the CDR3, the DNA is TGTGCCAGCAGTTTACGGGGGGAAAATGAGCAGTTCTTC. The encoded protein is CASSLRGENEQFF.

This chain joins TRBV28 and TRBJ2-7, with 9 positions matching TRBD2. V trimming: 6 bases; J trimming: 1 base; junction bases outside the gene matches: 7. The CDR3 is made up of 15 amino acids. Per germline, CDR1 MDHEN and CDR2 SYDVKM. The CDR3 region is CASSVAGEGSYEQYF. The CDR3 DNA reads as TGTGCCAGCAGCGTAGCGGGAGAAGGGTCCTACGAGCAGTACTTC.

This clone was seen only once. The V call is TRBV28, the J call TRBJ2-5; D not certain. CDR1 and CDR2 (germline): MDHEN, SYDVKM. The CDR3 consists of 11 residues. The V end lost 4 bases, the J end lost 7 bases, and 7 bases lay between the germline ends. The CDR3 sequence is CASSSIVTQYF. CDR3 sequence (DNA): TGTGCCAGCAGTTCTATTGTGACCCAGTACTTC. Variable domain in full (rest from reference TRBV28 and TRBJ2-5): DVKVTQSSRYLVKRTGEKVFLECVQDMDHENMFWYRQDPGLGLRLIYFSYDVKMKEKGDIPEGYSVSREKKERFSLILESASTNQTSMYLCASSSIVTQYFGPGTRLLVL.